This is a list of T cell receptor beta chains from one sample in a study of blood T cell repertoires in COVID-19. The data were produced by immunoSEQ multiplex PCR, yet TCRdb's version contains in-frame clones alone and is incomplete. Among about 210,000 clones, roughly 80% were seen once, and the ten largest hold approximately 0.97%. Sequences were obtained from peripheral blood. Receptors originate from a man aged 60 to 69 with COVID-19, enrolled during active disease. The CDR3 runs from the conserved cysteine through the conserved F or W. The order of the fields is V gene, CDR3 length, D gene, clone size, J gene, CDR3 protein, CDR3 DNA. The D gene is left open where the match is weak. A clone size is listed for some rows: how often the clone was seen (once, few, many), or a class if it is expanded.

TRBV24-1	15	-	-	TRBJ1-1	CATSAPGREGTEAFF	TGTGCCACCAGTGCCCCCGGTAGGGAGGGCACTGAAGCTTTCTTT
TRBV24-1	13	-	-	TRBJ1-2	CATSEGAGYGYTF	TGTGCCACCAGTGAGGGGGCAGGCTATGGCTACACCTTC
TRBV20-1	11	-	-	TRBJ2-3	CSARDLDTQYF	TGCAGTGCTAGAGATCTAGATACGCAGTATTTT
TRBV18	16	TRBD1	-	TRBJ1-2	CASSRGQQIANYGYTF	TGTGCCAGCTCACGGGGACAGCAAATAGCTAACTATGGCTACACCTTC
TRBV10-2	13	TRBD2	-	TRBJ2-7	CASSVGGSYEQYF	TGCGCCAGCAGTGTAGGCGGGAGCTACGAGCAGTACTTC
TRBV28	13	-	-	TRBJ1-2	CASKGGARRGYTF	TGTGCCAGCAAGGGAGGGGCCCGACGGGGCTACACCTTC
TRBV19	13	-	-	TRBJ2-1	CASSMRKSGEQFF	TGTGCCAGTAGTATGCGGAAAAGCGGTGAGCAGTTCTTC
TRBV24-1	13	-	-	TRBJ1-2	CATRSRESYGYTF	TGTGCCACCAGAAGCAGGGAATCCTATGGCTACACCTTC
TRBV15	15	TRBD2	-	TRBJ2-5	CATSRDRGGGETQYF	TGTGCCACCAGCAGAGATCGCGGGGGTGGGGAGACCCAGTACTTC
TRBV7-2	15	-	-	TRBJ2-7	CASSSPRQAAYEQYF	TGTGCCAGCAGCTCGCCTCGGCAGGCCGCCTACGAGCAGTACTTC
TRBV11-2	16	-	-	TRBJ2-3	CASSPTRRLNRDTQYF	TGTGCCAGCAGCCCCACCCGTCGACTCAATCGGGATACGCAGTATTTT
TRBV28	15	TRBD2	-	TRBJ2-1	CASSVTSGIFGEQFF	TGTGCCAGCAGTGTGACTAGCGGGATCTTTGGTGAGCAGTTCTTC
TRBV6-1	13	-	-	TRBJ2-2	CASSESFTGELFF	TGTGCCAGCAGTGAGTCTTTCACCGGGGAGCTGTTTTTT
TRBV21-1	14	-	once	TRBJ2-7	CASSTMTGWDEQYF	TGTGCCAGCAGCACGATGACAGGGTGGGACGAGCAGTACTTC
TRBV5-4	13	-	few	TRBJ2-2	CASSLGQTGELFF	TGTGCCAGCAGCTTGGGTCAAACCGGGGAGCTGTTTTTT
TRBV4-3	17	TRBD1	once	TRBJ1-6	CASSQTPPGQGTSPLHF	TGCGCCAGCAGCCAGACACCCCCGGGACAGGGGACTTCACCCCTCCACTTT
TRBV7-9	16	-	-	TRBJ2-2	CASSAQGIVSPGELFF	TGTGCCAGCAGCGCGCAGGGGATAGTTAGCCCCGGGGAGCTGTTTTTT